This TCR beta chain emerged from a study of blood T cell repertoires in COVID-19. Study summary: Acute and convalescent COVID-19 samples came from the United States, Italy and Spain. T cells, B-cell-depleted T cells, or PBMCs supplied cDNA or gDNA.

Original data processing: Reference gene primer amplification in the assay estimated nucleated cell counts. The protocol was immunoSEQ multiplex PCR, while the TCRdb copy is restricted to in-frame clones and leaves out a portion. V, J and clone size were drawn from that table, and D and trimming were deduced from the DNA. The data contain 260,000 or so clones, 83% of them singletons. This CDR3 is built from 18 residues. Germline CDR1 and CDR2: LGHDT and YNNKEL (reference sequence). Trimming at V came to 4 bases and at J to 4 bases, leaving 14 bases not matched to a gene. This sequence joins TRBV3-1 (or the pseudogene TRBV3-2) and TRBJ2-2, with TRBD1 identical over 8 bases. The sequenced sample was peripheral blood. This clonotype originated in a man older than 75 with acute or convalescent COVID-19. The CDR3, as DNA: TGTGCCAGCAGCCGCCCGTTTTCAGGGGGCGCGGGCACCGGGGAGCTGTTTTTT. Encoded protein: CASSRPFSGGAGTGELFF.